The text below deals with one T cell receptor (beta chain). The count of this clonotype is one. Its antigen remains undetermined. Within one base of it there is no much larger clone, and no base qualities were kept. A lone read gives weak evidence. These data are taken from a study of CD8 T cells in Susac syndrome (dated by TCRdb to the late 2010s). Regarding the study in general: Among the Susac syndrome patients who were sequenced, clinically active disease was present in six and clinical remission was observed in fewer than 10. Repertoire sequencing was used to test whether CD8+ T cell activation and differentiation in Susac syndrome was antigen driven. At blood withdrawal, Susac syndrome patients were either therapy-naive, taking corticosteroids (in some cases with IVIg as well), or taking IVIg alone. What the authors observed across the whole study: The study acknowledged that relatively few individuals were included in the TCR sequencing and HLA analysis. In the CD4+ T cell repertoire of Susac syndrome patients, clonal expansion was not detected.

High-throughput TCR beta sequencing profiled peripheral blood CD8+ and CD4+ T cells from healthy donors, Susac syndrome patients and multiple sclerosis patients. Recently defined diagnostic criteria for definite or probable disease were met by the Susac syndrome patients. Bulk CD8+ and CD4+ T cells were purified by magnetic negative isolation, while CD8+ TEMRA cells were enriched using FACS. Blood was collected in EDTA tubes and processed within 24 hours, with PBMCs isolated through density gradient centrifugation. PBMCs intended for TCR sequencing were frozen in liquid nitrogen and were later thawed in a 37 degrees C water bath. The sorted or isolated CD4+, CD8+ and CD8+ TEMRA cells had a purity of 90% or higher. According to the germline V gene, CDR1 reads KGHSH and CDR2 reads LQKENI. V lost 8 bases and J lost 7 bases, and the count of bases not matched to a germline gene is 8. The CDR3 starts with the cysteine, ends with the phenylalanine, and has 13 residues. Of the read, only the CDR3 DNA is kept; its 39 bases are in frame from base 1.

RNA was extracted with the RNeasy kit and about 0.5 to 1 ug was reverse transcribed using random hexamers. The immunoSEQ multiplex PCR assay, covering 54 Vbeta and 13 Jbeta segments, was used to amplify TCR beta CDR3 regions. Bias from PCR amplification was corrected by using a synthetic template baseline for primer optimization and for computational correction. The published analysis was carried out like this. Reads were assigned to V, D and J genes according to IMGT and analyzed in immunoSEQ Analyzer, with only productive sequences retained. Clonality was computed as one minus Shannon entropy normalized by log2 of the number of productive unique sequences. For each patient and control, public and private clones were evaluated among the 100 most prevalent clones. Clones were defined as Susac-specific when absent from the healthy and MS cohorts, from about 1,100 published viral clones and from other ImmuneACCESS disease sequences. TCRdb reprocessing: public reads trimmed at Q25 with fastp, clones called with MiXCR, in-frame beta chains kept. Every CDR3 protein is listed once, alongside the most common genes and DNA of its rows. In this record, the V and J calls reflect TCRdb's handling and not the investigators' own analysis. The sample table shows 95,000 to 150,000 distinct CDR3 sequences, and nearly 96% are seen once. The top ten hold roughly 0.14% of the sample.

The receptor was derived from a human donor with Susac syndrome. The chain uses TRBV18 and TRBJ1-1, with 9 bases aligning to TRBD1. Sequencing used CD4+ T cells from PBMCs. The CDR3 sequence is CASGAQGAYEAFF. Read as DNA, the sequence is TGTGCCAGCGGGGCACAGGGGGCGTATGAAGCTTTCTTT.